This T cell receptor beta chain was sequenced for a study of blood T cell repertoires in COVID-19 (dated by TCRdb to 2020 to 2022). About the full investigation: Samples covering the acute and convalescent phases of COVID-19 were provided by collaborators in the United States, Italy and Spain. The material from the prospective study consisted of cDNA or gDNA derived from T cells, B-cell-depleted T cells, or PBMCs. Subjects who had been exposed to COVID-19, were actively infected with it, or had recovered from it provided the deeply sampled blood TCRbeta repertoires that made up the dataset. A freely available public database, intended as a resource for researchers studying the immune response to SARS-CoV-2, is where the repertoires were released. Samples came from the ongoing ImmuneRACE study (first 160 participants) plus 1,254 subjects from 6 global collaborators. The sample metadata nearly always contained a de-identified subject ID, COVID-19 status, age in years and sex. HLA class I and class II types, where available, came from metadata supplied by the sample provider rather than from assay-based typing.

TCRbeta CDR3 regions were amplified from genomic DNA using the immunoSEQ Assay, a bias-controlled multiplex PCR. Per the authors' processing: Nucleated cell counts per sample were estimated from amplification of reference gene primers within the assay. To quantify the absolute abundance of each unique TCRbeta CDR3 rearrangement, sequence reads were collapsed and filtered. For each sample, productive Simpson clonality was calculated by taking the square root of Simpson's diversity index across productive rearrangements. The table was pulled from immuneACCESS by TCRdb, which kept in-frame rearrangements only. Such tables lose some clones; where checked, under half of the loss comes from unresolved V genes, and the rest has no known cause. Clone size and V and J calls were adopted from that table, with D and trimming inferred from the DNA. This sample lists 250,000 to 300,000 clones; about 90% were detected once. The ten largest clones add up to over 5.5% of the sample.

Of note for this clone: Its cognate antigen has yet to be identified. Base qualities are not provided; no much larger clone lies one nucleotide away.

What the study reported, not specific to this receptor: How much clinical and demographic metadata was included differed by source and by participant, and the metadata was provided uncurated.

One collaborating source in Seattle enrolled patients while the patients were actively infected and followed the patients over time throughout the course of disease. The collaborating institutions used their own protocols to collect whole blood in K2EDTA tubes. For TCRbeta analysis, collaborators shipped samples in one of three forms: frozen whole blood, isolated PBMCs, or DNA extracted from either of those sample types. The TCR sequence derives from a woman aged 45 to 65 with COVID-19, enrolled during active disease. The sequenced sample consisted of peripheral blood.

CDR3 protein: CASRIGGEAKLFF. DNA sequence: TGTGCCAGCAGGATAGGGGGTGAGGCCAAACTGTTTTTT. Recombination linked TRBV12-3 or TRBV12-4 to TRBJ1-4; the D gene is perhaps TRBD1, on 6 matching bases. The CDR3 goes from the cysteine to the phenylalanine over 13 residues. Only CDR3 DNA remains: 39 bases, in frame from the first base. V lost 6 bases and J lost 11 bases; the stretch between them is 16 bases long.